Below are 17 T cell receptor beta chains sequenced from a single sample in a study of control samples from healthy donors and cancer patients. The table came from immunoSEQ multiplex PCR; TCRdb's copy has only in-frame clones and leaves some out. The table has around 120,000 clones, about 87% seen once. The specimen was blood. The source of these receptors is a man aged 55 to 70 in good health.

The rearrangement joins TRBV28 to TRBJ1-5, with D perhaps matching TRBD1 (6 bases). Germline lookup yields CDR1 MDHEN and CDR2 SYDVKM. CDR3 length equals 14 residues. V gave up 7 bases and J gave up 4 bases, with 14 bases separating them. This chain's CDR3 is CASTAGVGNQPQHF. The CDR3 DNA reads TGTGCCAGCACCGCAGGGGTCGGAAATCAGCCCCAGCATTTT.

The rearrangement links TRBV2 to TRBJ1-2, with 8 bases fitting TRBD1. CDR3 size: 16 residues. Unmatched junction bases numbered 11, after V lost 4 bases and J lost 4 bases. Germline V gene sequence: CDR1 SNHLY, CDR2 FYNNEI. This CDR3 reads CASSAAGGVVFYGYTF. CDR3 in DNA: TGTGCCAGCAGTGCGGCAGGGGGCGTAGTATTCTATGGCTACACCTTC.

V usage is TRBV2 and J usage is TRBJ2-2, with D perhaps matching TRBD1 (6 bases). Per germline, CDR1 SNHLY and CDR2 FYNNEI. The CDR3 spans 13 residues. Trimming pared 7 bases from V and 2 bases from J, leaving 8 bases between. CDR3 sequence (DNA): TGTGCCAGCACGGGACAAAACACCGGGGAGCTGTTTTTT. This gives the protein CASTGQNTGELFF.

The CDR3 is CASYRGRNEKLFF. CDR3 in DNA: TGTGCCAGCTACAGGGGGAGGAATGAAAAACTGTTTTTT. The chain carries TRBV5-8 and TRBJ1-4; 8 bases line up with TRBD1. CDR1 is SGHTS, CDR2 YDEGEE, per germline. The CDR3 contains 13 residues. The trim removed 7 bases at V and 5 bases at J, leaving 4 bases unmatched.

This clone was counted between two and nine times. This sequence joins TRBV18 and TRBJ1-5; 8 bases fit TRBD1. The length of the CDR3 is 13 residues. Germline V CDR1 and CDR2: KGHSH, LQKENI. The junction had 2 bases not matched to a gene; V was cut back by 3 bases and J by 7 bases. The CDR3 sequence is CASSPGQDQPQHF. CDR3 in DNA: TGTGCCAGCTCACCGGGACAGGACCAGCCCCAGCATTTT. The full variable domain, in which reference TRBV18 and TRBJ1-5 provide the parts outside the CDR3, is NAGVMQNPRHLVRRRGQEARLRCSPMKGHSHVYWYRQLPEEGLKFMVYLQKENIIDESGMPKERFSAEFPKEGPSILRIQQVVRGDSAAYFCASSPGQDQPQHFGDGTRLSIL.

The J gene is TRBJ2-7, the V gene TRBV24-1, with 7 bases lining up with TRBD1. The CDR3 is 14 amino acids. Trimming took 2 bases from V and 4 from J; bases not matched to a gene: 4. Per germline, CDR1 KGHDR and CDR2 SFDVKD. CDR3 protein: CATSDSRTGYEQYF. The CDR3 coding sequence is TGTGCCACCAGTGATTCCAGGACAGGTTACGAGCAGTACTTC.

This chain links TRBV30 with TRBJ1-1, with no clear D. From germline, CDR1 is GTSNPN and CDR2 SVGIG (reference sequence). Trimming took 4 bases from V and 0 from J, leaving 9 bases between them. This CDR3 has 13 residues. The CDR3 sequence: CAWTDGVNTEAFF. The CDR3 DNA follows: TGTGCCTGGACCGATGGGGTGAACACTGAAGCTTTCTTT. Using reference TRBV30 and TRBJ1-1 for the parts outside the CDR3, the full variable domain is SQTIHQWPATLVQPVGSPLSLECTVEGTSNPNLYWYRQAAGRGLQLLFYSVGIGQISSEVPQNLSASRPQDRQFILSSKKLLLSDSGFYLCAWTDGVNTEAFFGQGTRLTVV.

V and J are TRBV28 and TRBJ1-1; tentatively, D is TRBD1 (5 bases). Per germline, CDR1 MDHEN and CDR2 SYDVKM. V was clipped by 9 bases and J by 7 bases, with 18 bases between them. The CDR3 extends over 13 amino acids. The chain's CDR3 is CASLRRQGREAFF. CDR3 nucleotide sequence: TGTGCCAGTTTAAGACGTCAGGGACGTGAAGCTTTCTTT. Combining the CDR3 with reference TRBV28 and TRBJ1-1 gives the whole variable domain DVKVTQSSRYLVKRTGEKVFLECVQDMDHENMFWYRQDPGLGLRLIYFSYDVKMKEKGDIPEGYSVSREKKERFSLILESASTNQTSMYLCASLRRQGREAFFGQGTRLTVV.

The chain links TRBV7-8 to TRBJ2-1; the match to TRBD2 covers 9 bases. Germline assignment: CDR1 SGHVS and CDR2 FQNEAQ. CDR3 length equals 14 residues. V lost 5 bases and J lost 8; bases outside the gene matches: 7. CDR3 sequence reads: CASSPTSGWDEQFF. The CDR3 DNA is TGTGCCAGCAGCCCCACTAGCGGGTGGGATGAGCAGTTCTTC.

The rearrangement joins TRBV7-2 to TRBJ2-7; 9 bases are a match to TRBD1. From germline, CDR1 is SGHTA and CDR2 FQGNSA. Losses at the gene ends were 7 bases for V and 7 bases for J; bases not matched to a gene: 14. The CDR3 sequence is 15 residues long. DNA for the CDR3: TGTGCCAGCACCCCCGGAGGGACAGGGAGTTTGGAGCAGTACTTC. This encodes CASTPGGTGSLEQYF.

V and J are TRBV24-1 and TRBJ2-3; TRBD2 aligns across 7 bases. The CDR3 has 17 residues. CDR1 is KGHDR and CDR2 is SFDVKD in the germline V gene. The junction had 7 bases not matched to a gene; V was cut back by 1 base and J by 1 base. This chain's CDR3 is CATSDLSSSGGTDTQYF. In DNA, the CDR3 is TGTGCCACCAGTGATTTAAGCTCTAGCGGCGGCACAGATACGCAGTATTTT.

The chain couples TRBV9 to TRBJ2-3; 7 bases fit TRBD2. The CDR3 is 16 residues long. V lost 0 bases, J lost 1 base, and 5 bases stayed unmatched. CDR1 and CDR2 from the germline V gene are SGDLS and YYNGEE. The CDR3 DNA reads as TGTGCCAGCAGCGTAGCTCACAGCGGGGGCACAGATACGCAGTATTTT. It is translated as CASSVAHSGGTDTQYF.

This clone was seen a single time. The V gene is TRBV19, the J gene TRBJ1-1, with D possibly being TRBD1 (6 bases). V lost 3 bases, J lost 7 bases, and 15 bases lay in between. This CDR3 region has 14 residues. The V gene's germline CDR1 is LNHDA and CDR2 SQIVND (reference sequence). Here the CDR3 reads CASSISGQAYEAFF. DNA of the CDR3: TGTGCCAGTAGTATCTCGGGACAAGCCTATGAAGCTTTCTTT.

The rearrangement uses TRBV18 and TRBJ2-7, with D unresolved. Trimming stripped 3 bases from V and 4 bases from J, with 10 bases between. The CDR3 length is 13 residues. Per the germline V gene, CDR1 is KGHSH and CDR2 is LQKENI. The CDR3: CASSPGVLYEQYF. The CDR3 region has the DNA TGTGCCAGCTCACCGGGCGTCCTTTACGAGCAGTACTTC.

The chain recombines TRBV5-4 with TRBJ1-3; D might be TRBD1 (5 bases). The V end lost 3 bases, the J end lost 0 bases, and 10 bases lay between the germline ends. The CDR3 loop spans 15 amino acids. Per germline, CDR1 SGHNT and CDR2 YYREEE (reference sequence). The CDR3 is CASSWDGSSGNTIYF. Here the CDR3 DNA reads TGTGCCAGCAGCTGGGACGGATCCTCTGGAAACACCATATATTTT.

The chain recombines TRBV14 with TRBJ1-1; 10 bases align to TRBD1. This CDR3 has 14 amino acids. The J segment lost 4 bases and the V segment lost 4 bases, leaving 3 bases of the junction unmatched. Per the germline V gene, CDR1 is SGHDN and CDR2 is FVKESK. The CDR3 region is CASSRTGGITEAFF. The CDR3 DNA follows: TGTGCCAGCAGCCGGACAGGGGGGATCACTGAAGCTTTCTTT.

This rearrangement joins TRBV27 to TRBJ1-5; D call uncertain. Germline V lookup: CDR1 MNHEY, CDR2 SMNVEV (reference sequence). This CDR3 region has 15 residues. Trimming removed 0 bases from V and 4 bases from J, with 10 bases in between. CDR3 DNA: TGTGCCAGCAGTTTATCGAATGCGGGGAATCAGCCCCAGCATTTT. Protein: CASSLSNAGNQPQHF.